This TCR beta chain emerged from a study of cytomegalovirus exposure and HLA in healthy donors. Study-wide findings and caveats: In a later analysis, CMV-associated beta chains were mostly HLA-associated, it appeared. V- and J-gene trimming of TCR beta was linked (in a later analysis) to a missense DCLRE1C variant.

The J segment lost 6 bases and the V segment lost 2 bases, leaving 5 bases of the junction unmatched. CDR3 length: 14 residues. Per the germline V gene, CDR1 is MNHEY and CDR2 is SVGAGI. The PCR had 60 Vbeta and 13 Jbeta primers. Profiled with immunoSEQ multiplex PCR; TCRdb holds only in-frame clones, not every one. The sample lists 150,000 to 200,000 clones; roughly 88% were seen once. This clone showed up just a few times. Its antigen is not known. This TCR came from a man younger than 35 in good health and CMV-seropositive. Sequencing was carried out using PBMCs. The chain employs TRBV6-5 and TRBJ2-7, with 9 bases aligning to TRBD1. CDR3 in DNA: TGTGCCAGCAGTTACGGGGGACAGGGTGCCGAGCAGTACTTC. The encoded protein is CASSYGGQGAEQYF.